The 27 T cell receptor beta chains listed next were all sequenced from one sample in a study of cytomegalovirus exposure and HLA in healthy donors. Sequencing used immunoSEQ multiplex PCR; TCRdb keeps in-frame clones, though not all of them. The sample holds about 130,000 clones; about 95% are singletons and the top ten take around 1.9%. The sample taken for sequencing was PBMCs. The receptor set was obtained from a man aged 18 to 29 in good health and CMV-seropositive.

V is TRBV15 and J is TRBJ2-3, with D uncertain. Deletions cut 3 bases from V and 1 base from J, with 8 bases between. The CDR3 is made up of 14 amino acids. CDR1 and CDR2 from the germline V gene are LNHNV and YYDKDF (reference sequence). The CDR3 region is CATSSSLRTDTQYF. The CDR3 coding sequence is TGTGCCACCAGCAGTAGCCTCCGCACAGATACGCAGTATTTT.

V gene TRBV4-2 combines with J gene TRBJ1-4; 9 bases map to TRBD1. V trimming: 3 bases; J trimming: 9 bases; junction bases outside the gene matches: 14. The CDR3 runs to 17 residues. Germline V lookup: CDR1 LGHNA, CDR2 YNFKEQ. The CDR3 DNA is TGTGCCAGCAGCCAGGCTGTCGGGACAGGGCTCGAGAAAAAACTGTTTTTT. Amino acids: CASSQAVGTGLEKKLFF.

The CDR3, as DNA: TGTGCCAGCAGTGAACGGCGGACTAGCACAGATACGCAGTATTTT. Its translation: CASSERRTSTDTQYF. The V and J genes are TRBV2 and TRBJ2-3, with a tentative D call TRBD2 (5 bases). Germline assignment: CDR1 SNHLY and CDR2 FYNNEI. The CDR3 has 15 residues. V lost 2 bases to trimming and J lost 0 bases, with 9 bases between them.

The rearrangement links TRBV30 to TRBJ2-2; 13 positions match TRBD2. This CDR3 has 13 amino acids. V was pared by 8 bases and J by 4 bases, with 1 base of the junction left unmatched. In germline, CDR1 is GTSNPN, CDR2 SVGIG (reference sequence). CDR3 sequence: CAGLAGVTGELFF. The CDR3 DNA reads TGTGCCGGACTAGCGGGAGTCACCGGGGAGCTGTTTTTT.

V usage is TRBV2 and J usage is TRBJ1-1, with 7 positions matching TRBD1. This CDR3 has 16 residues. The germline V gene encodes CDR1 SNHLY and CDR2 FYNNEI. The V gene end was trimmed by 10 bases and the J gene end by 6 bases; junction bases not matched to a gene: 20. CDR3 DNA: TGTGCCACCACAATGACAGGGCCTTCGGTAGCCCCTGAAGCTTTCTTT. This encodes CATTMTGPSVAPEAFF.

The chain employs TRBV14 and TRBJ2-1, with D perhaps matching TRBD2 (7 bases). Germline V gene sequence: CDR1 SGHDN, CDR2 FVKESK. The CDR3 length is 17 residues. Trimming removed 3 bases at V and 3 bases at J, with 18 bases between. The CDR3 DNA sequence: TGTGCCAGCAGCCATGTTACCTCGGGGGGCTACTACAATGAGCAGTTCTTC. Amino acid sequence: CASSHVTSGGYYNEQFF.

This clone was counted once. This chain links TRBV6-5 with TRBJ2-1, with TRBD2 matching over 8 bases. Germline trimming cut 6 bases from V and 5 bases from J; bases unmatched to any gene: 6. Germline CDR1 is MNHEY and CDR2 is SVGAGI. The CDR3 totals 14 residues. The CDR3: CASSIREGHNEQFF. The CDR3 DNA reads TGTGCCAGCAGCATTCGGGAGGGACACAATGAGCAGTTCTTC.

The gene calls are TRBV21-1 and TRBJ2-3; TRBD1 is the table's D call, not checked against the DNA. TRBV21-1 is a pseudogene segment. This CDR3 is 16 amino acids long. This CDR3 is CASIRPTGEFTDTQYF. The CDR3 coding sequence is TGTGCCAGCATCCGTCCTACAGGGGAATTTACAGATACGCAGTATTTT.

This clone has more than one count but fewer than ten. The rearrangement links TRBV18 to TRBJ1-5, with D possibly matching TRBD1 (5 bases). Trimming pared 6 bases from V and 7 bases from J, leaving 16 bases between. The CDR3 runs to 14 residues. The germline CDR1 and CDR2 sequences are KGHSH and LQKENI. The CDR3 loop reads CASSPGGGGQPQHF. CDR3 coding DNA: TGTGCCAGCTCCCCGGGTGGCGGGGGACAGCCCCAGCATTTT. The variable domain in full, completed from reference TRBV18 and TRBJ1-5, reads NAGVMQNPRHLVRRRGQEARLRCSPMKGHSHVYWYRQLPEEGLKFMVYLQKENIIDESGMPKERFSAEFPKEGPSILRIQQVVRGDSAAYFCASSPGGGGQPQHFGDGTRLSIL.

The chain is built from TRBV14 and TRBJ1-2; D remains unclear. Looked up from germline, CDR1 is SGHDN and CDR2 is FVKESK. Trimming pared 5 bases from V and 4 bases from J, leaving 20 bases between. This CDR3 is 16 amino acids long. The CDR3 reads CASSAREISLGYGYTF. CDR3 DNA: TGTGCCAGCAGCGCCCGGGAGATCTCCTTGGGCTATGGCTACACCTTC.

V usage is TRBV4-1 and J usage is TRBJ2-1; perhaps TRBD2 as D (6 bases). This CDR3 comprises 12 residues. Germline CDR1 MGHRA, CDR2 YSYEKL. V shed 8 bases and J shed 10 bases, with 15 bases lying between them. CDR3 in DNA: TGCGCCAGCGCCCGGGAGACCGACGAGCAGTTCTTC. Translating gives CASARETDEQFF.

The V gene is TRBV13, the J gene TRBJ2-2; 11 nucleotides line up with TRBD2. This CDR3 is 16 amino acids long. CDR1 is PRHDT and CDR2 is FYEKMQ in the germline V gene (reference sequence). Trimming at V came to 4 bases and at J to 6 bases, leaving 7 bases not matched to a gene. The CDR3 region has the DNA TGTGCCAGCAGCTCGGGACTAGCGGAGGTCCCCGGGGAGCTGTTTTTT. It is translated as CASSSGLAEVPGELFF.

The rearrangement joins TRBV29-1 to TRBJ2-7; 9 bases match TRBD1. With 4 bases clipped from V and 5 bases from J, the junction kept 15 bases outside the gene matches. The CDR3 spans 16 residues. The germline gives CDR1 SQVTM, CDR2 ANQGSEA. CDR3: CSVVNDRGFPFHEQYF. The DNA of the CDR3 is TGCAGCGTTGTAAATGACAGGGGGTTTCCGTTTCACGAGCAGTACTTC.

The chain employs TRBV7-9 and TRBJ2-5; D is uncertain. V shed 1 base and J shed 1 base, with 7 bases lying between them. CDR1 SEHNR and CDR2 FQNEAQ come from the germline V gene (reference sequence). This CDR3 contains 14 residues. The DNA for the CDR3 is TGTGCCAGCAGCTTAGATTATATCCAAGAGACCCAGTACTTC. It yields the protein CASSLDYIQETQYF.

This chain's CDR3 is CASSSSPGLAAYNEQYF. The CDR3 DNA sequence: TGTGCCAGCAGCTCCTCTCCGGGACTAGCGGCATACAACGAGCAGTACTTC. The V gene is TRBV5-4, the J gene TRBJ2-7; TRBD2 agrees at 11 bases. Unmatched junction bases numbered 13, after V lost 3 bases and J lost 5 bases. The CDR3 runs 17 residues. Germline CDR1 reads SGHNT; CDR2 reads YYREEE (reference sequence).

The chain is built from TRBV19 and TRBJ2-5; D unclear. V was shortened by 4 bases and J by 5 bases, with 11 bases between the two germline ends. This CDR3 comprises 13 residues. Germline CDR1 reads LNHDA; CDR2 reads SQIVND (reference sequence). For the CDR3, the DNA is TGTGCCAGTAGTACCCAGTTGCGGGAGACCCAGTACTTC. It specifies CASSTQLRETQYF. The whole variable domain, remainder taken from reference TRBV19 and TRBJ2-5, is DGGITQSPKYLFRKEGQNVTLSCEQNLNHDAMYWYRQDPGQGLRLIYYSQIVNDFQKGDIAEGYSVSREKKESFPLTVTSAQKNPTAFYLCASSTQLRETQYFGPGTRLLVL.

This clone is a singleton in its sample. This chain joins TRBV2 and TRBJ1-2; no firm D call. Deletions cut 0 bases from V and 1 base from J, with 9 bases between. The CDR3 is 15 residues long. The V gene's germline CDR1 is SNHLY and CDR2 FYNNEI. The CDR3 loop reads CASSEAPRLNYGYTF. Written as DNA, the CDR3 is TGTGCCAGCAGTGAAGCCCCCAGACTTAACTATGGCTACACCTTC.

The J gene is TRBJ2-5, the V gene TRBV28; weak D call: TRBD1 (6 bases). Trimming took off 3 bases at V and 3 bases at J, with 20 bases between the two ends. Germline CDR1 reads MDHEN; CDR2 reads SYDVKM. The CDR3 extends over 17 amino acids. CDR3 sequence: CASSFKVGVEGEETQYF. Here the CDR3 DNA reads TGTGCCAGCAGTTTTAAGGTTGGAGTTGAGGGGGAAGAGACCCAGTACTTC.

The rearrangement uses TRBV10-3 and TRBJ1-2; possibly TRBD1 for D (5 bases). Per the germline V gene, CDR1 is ENHRY and CDR2 is SYGVKD. V was trimmed by 4 bases and J by 5 bases, leaving 14 bases between them. The CDR3 consists of 14 residues. CDR3 sequence (DNA): TGTGCCATCAGTGCGGACCAAGGGGTTTATGGCTACACCTTC. It specifies CAISADQGVYGYTF.

The chain employs TRBV5-1 and TRBJ2-7; D perhaps matches TRBD2 (6 bases). Trimming removed 0 bases from V and 3 bases from J, with 13 bases in between. Germline V gene lookup returns CDR1 SGHRS and CDR2 YFSETQ. The length of the CDR3 is 15 residues. The CDR3 DNA reads TGCGCCAGCAGCTTGGGAGGGGCGGGGAGCTACGAGCAGTACTTC. This codes for CASSLGGAGSYEQYF.

The chain has TRBV10-3 and TRBJ1-2; TRBD1 aligns across 9 bases. Germline V gene lookup returns CDR1 ENHRY and CDR2 SYGVKD. J gave up 3 bases and V 4 bases, and 3 bases lay outside the gene matches. The CDR3 extends over 14 amino acids. The DNA of the CDR3 is TGTGCCATCAGTGGGGGGGACAGGGACTATGGCTACACCTTC. It encodes CAISGGDRDYGYTF.

The chain uses TRBV11-2 and TRBJ1-2, with D uncertain. This CDR3 contains 13 residues. The germline V gene has CDR1 SGHAT and CDR2 FQNNGV. The germline V and J ends were trimmed by 5 bases and 5 bases, with 12 bases remaining between them. This chain's CDR3 is CASSHGTGYGYTF. CDR3 sequence (DNA): TGTGCCAGCAGCCACGGTACTGGTTATGGCTACACCTTC.

V is TRBV6-5 and J is TRBJ2-5, with D perhaps TRBD1 (6 bases). The V gene's germline CDR1 is MNHEY and CDR2 SVGAGI. The CDR3 is made up of 15 amino acids. V shed 5 bases and J shed 5 bases, with 18 bases lying between them. DNA for the CDR3: TGTGCCAGCAGTCGACAAAACAGGGTCAGGGAGACCCAGTACTTC. It codes for CASSRQNRVRETQYF.

The table lists this clone with a count of one. The chain links TRBV2 to TRBJ1-4, with D perhaps TRBD1 (6 bases). This CDR3 contains 14 residues. V was trimmed by 6 bases and J by 3 bases, leaving 11 bases between them. Germline CDR1 and CDR2: SNHLY and FYNNEI. CDR3 protein: CASSPYRANEKLFF. CDR3 nucleotides: TGTGCCAGCAGCCCCTACAGGGCTAATGAAAAACTGTTTTTT.

This clone has a single count. The rearrangement links TRBV29-1 to TRBJ1-1; D unclear. Germline CDR1 reads SQVTM; CDR2 reads ANQGSEA. There are 11 residues in the CDR3. Trimming pared 4 bases from V and 5 bases from J, leaving 8 bases between. CDR3 nucleotides: TGCAGCGTTGTGTGGAGGACTGAAGCTTTCTTT. Its protein is CSVVWRTEAFF. Looking up the rest from reference TRBV29-1 and TRBJ1-1 gives the full variable domain: SAVISQKPSRDICQRGTSLTIQCQVDSQVTMMFWYRQQPGQSLTLIATANQGSEATYESGFVIDKFPISRPNLTFSTLTVSNMSPEDSSIYLCSVVWRTEAFFGQGTRLTVV.

This clone was recorded once. V and J are TRBV28 and TRBJ2-5; the match to TRBD2 covers 7 bases. Germline loops: CDR1 MDHEN, CDR2 SYDVKM. The junction had 17 bases not matched to a gene; V was cut back by 5 bases and J by 5 bases. The CDR3 covers 17 residues. CDR3 in amino acids: CASSPSGGTLPGETQYF. The DNA for the CDR3 is TGTGCCAGCAGTCCGTCGGGAGGAACACTTCCAGGGGAGACCCAGTACTTC.

This chain uses TRBV11-2 with TRBJ1-1, with D maybe TRBD1 (5 bases). Germline V lookup: CDR1 SGHAT, CDR2 FQNNGV. Trimming pared 5 bases from V and 0 bases from J, leaving 13 bases between. The CDR3 loop spans 15 amino acids. CDR3 sequence reads: CASSPSGGLNTEAFF. The DNA for the CDR3 is TGTGCCAGCAGCCCCTCCGGGGGGTTGAACACTGAAGCTTTCTTT.